One and the same sample provided the 32 T cell receptor beta chains below, sequenced in a study of T cells in Graves' hyperthyroidism and ophthalmopathy (dated by TCRdb to about 2019). To prepare the library, multiplex PCR was applied. This sample was sequenced with an Illumina HiSeq 2000. Amplification of TCR beta CDR3 regions was carried out from RNA transcripts. The TCR CDR3 was subjected to a first round of RT-PCR using the HTBI primer set and the Qiagen OneStep RT-PCR kit. The public reads were reanalyzed by TCRdb: fastp trimming at Q25, MiXCR alignment, in-frame beta chains only. Rows are unified per CDR3 protein, each entry keeping the most common DNA and genes. For this sample the table gives around 180,000 distinct CDR3 sequences, of which more than 15% were detected only once. The top ten hold roughly 30% of the sample. Sequenced material: blood. These TCRs come from a woman aged 45-65 years with Graves' hyperthyroidism.

This clonotype was recorded at least ten times. This chain uses TRBV6-1 with TRBJ2-7; D gene uncertain. CDR3 length: 12 amino acids. With 4 bases removed from V and 4 bases from J, the gap between germline ends came to 8 bases. CDR1 MNHNS and CDR2 SASEGT come from the germline V gene. This chain's CDR3 is CASSVSGYEQYF. Written as DNA, the CDR3 is TGTGCCAGCAGTGTCTCGGGTTACGAGCAGTACTTC.

This clonotype was seen repeatedly, ten times or more. This chain uses TRBV20-1 with TRBJ2-3; 11 bases are shared with TRBD2. Germline V gene lookup returns CDR1 DFQATT and CDR2 SNEGSKA (reference sequence). CDR3 size: 18 residues. V was clipped by 0 bases and J by 4 bases; unmatched bases: 12. The CDR3 DNA is TGCAGTGCTAGAGAGGCTAGCGGGGGGCCATGGTCTTCAGATACGCAGTATTTT. This gives the protein CSAREASGGPWSSDTQYF.

This chain uses TRBV7-9 with TRBJ1-6, with a possible D match to TRBD1 (5 bases). V dropped 6 bases and J dropped 14 bases, with 20 bases sitting between them. The CDR3 totals 14 residues. Germline CDR1 and CDR2: SEHNR and FQNEAQ (reference sequence). CDR3 amino acids: CASSLTPGAPTLHF. CDR3 nucleotides: TGTGCCAGCAGTCTCACTCCTGGGGCCCCAACCCTCCACTTT. Looking up the rest from reference TRBV7-9 and TRBJ1-6 gives the full variable domain: DTGVSQNPRHKITKRGQNVTFRCDPISEHNRLYWYRQTLGQGPEFLTYFQNEAQLEKSRLLSDRFSAERPKGSFSTLEIQRTEQGDSAMYLCASSLTPGAPTLHFGNGTRLTVT.

This clonotype was found many times. The J gene is TRBJ2-7, the V gene TRBV24-1; possibly TRBD1 or TRBD2 for D (5 bases each). From germline, CDR1 is KGHDR and CDR2 SFDVKD. V lost 3 bases, J lost 5 bases, and 13 bases lay in between. CDR3 length: 14 amino acids. As DNA, the CDR3 is TGTGCCACCAGTGATGTGGGCAGGGACGACGAGCAGTACTTC. Translation: CATSDVGRDDEQYF.

The rearrangement links TRBV19 to TRBJ2-1, with D perhaps TRBD1 (6 bases). Germline V gives CDR1 LNHDA, CDR2 SQIVND (reference sequence). V lost 2 bases, J lost 4 bases, and 15 bases lay in between. This CDR3 has 16 residues. DNA of the CDR3: TGTGCCAGTAGTATATCTCACCCCACAGGGTACAATGAGCAGTTCTTC. Translating gives CASSISHPTGYNEQFF.

This clonotype was seen at least ten times. The chain employs TRBV3-1 and TRBJ1-2; 7 bases align to TRBD1. There are 15 residues in the CDR3. V shed 4 bases and J 0 bases; nucleotides not matched to a gene: 5. Germline V gene lookup returns CDR1 LGHDT and CDR2 YNNKEL (reference sequence). The CDR3 spells CASSLRDSSNYGYTF. For the CDR3, the DNA is TGTGCCAGCAGCCTCCGGGACAGCTCTAACTATGGCTACACCTTC.

The chain links TRBV20-1 to TRBJ2-1; 9 bases line up with TRBD2. The J segment lost 6 bases and the V segment lost 0 bases, leaving 9 bases of the junction unmatched. The CDR3 runs 16 residues. Per the germline V gene, CDR1 is DFQATT and CDR2 is SNEGSKA (reference sequence). CDR3 bases: TGCAGTGCTAGAGATTGGGAGAGACTAGCGGCCAATGAGCAGTTCTTC. Translated, it gives CSARDWERLAANEQFF.

About this clonotype itself: A much larger clone lies a single base off, so this may be a read error. The chain couples TRBV6-1 to TRBJ1-6, with 8 bases that match TRBD1. The CDR3 is 16 amino acids. The germline V gene encodes CDR1 MNHNS and CDR2 SASEGT. In DNA, the CDR3 is TGTGCCAGCGGTGACCAACCGACAGGGGTGACTTCACCCCTCCACTTT. The encoded protein is CASGDQPTGVTSPLHF.

The chain combines TRBV7-9 with TRBJ1-2; TRBD1 is a possible D gene (6 bases). There are 15 residues in the CDR3. Trimming removed 3 bases from V and 4 bases from J, with 15 bases in between. Germline CDR1 and CDR2: SEHNR and FQNEAQ (reference sequence). The CDR3 here is CASSLGTTVGYGYTF. DNA for the CDR3: TGTGCCAGCAGCTTGGGGACAACCGTCGGCTATGGCTACACCTTC.

This clonotype was detected a few times. The V gene is TRBV27, the J gene TRBJ2-6, with D uncertain. The germline V and J ends were trimmed by 6 bases and 0 bases, with 15 bases remaining between them. The CDR3 is 17 amino acids. Germline loops: CDR1 MNHEY, CDR2 SMNVEV (reference sequence). The CDR3 sequence is CASSPIKLGSGANVLTF. CDR3 coding DNA: TGTGCCAGCAGCCCTATAAAACTCGGCTCTGGGGCCAACGTCCTGACTTTC.

The J gene is TRBJ1-2, the V gene TRBV7-9; the match to TRBD1 covers 8 bases. The CDR3 sequence is 15 residues long. V lost 3 bases, J lost 6 bases, and 9 bases stayed unmatched. From germline, CDR1 is SEHNR and CDR2 FQNEAQ (reference sequence). The CDR3 spells CASSFRQGNRDGYTF. DNA of the CDR3: TGTGCCAGCAGCTTCCGACAGGGGAATAGGGATGGCTACACCTTC. Full variable domain (outside the CDR3, taken from reference TRBV7-9 and TRBJ1-2): DTGVSQNPRHKITKRGQNVTFRCDPISEHNRLYWYRQTLGQGPEFLTYFQNEAQLEKSRLLSDRFSAERPKGSFSTLEIQRTEQGDSAMYLCASSFRQGNRDGYTFGSGTRLTVV.

This clonotype appeared many times. V and J are TRBV7-9 and TRBJ2-3, with D possibly matching TRBD2 (6 bases). Between the trimmed V and J ends, which lost 5 bases and 2 bases, there was a span of 14 bases. This CDR3 is 15 amino acids long. Germline V gene data show CDR1 as SEHNR and CDR2 as FQNEAQ (reference sequence). As DNA, the CDR3 is TGTGCCAGCAGCCCTCCAGGAGGGGTCACAGATACGCAGTATTTT. Residues: CASSPPGGVTDTQYF.

This clonotype came up many times. The chain employs TRBV2 and TRBJ2-5, with unresolved D. This CDR3 is built from 16 residues. V gave up 3 bases and J gave up 5 bases, with 19 bases separating them. Germline CDR1 SNHLY, CDR2 FYNNEI. This chain's CDR3 is CASSEAPVFRRETQYF. CDR3 in DNA: TGTGCCAGCAGTGAGGCCCCAGTATTTCGTCGCGAGACCCAGTACTTC. The whole variable domain, filled in from reference TRBV2 and TRBJ2-5, reads EPEVTQTPSHQVTQMGQEVILRCVPISNHLYFYWYRQILGQKVEFLVSFYNNEISEKSEIFDDQFSVERPDGSNFTLKIRSTKLEDSAMYFCASSEAPVFRRETQYFGPGTRLLVL.

The V call is TRBV24-1, the J call TRBJ2-2; perhaps TRBD2 as D (6 bases). This CDR3 is built from 16 residues. Germline CDR1 KGHDR, CDR2 SFDVKD. The V end lost 1 base, the J end lost 1 base, and 9 bases lay between the germline ends. The CDR3 protein is CATSDFRGVNTGELFF. The CDR3 DNA reads as TGTGCCACCAGTGATTTTCGCGGGGTGAACACCGGGGAGCTGTTTTTT.

A word on this clonotype: Since a much larger clone is just one base distant, this may be a read error. The J gene is TRBJ1-5, the V gene TRBV7-2; TRBD1 might be the D (6 bases). There are 15 residues in the CDR3. CDR1 SGHTA and CDR2 FQGNSA come from the germline V gene. V was trimmed by 1 base and J by 15 bases, leaving 22 bases between them. The CDR3 DNA follows: TGTGCCAGCAGCTTAGGTGTATGGGGGCTTCAGCCCTGGCATTTT. Its translation is CASSLGVWGLQPWHF.

This sequence joins TRBV11-2 and TRBJ1-4; D gene ambiguous. The CDR3 covers 14 residues. The ends were cut back, 2 bases at V and 5 bases at J, with 9 bases in the middle. Germline-derived CDR1 and CDR2 are SGHAT and FQNNGV. This chain's CDR3 is CASSLFGANEKLFF. As DNA, the CDR3 is TGTGCCAGCAGCTTATTCGGAGCGAATGAAAAACTGTTTTTT.

The chain joins TRBV7-9 to TRBJ2-3; D is uncertain. Germline CDR1 and CDR2: SEHNR and FQNEAQ (reference sequence). With 7 bases removed from V and 1 base from J, the gap between germline ends came to 15 bases. The CDR3 spans 15 residues. CDR3 bases: TGTGCCAGCACCCCGAAGTTCGGGCGCACAGATACGCAGTATTTT. This translates into CASTPKFGRTDTQYF.

In its sample, this clonotype was seen many times. The V call is TRBV2, the J call TRBJ2-3; perhaps TRBD2 as D (5 bases). The V end was cut by 8 bases, the J end by 0 bases, with 9 bases between. Germline values: CDR1 SNHLY, CDR2 FYNNEI. The CDR3 sequence is 13 residues long. The CDR3 loop reads CASSERSTDTQYF. Written as DNA, the CDR3 is TGTGCCAGCTCGGAGCGGAGCACAGATACGCAGTATTTT.

This clonotype was observed many times. The rearrangement joins TRBV2 to TRBJ2-7; D is perhaps TRBD1 (7 bases). Germline V gene lookup returns CDR1 SNHLY and CDR2 FYNNEI. The length of the CDR3 is 13 residues. Trimming stripped 3 bases from V and 6 bases from J, with 12 bases between. The CDR3 here is CASSDGQGGEQYF. CDR3 bases: TGTGCCAGCAGTGATGGGCAGGGGGGCGAGCAGTACTTC.

This clonotype appeared many times. The V call is TRBV5-1, the J call TRBJ1-1; D is unresolved. This CDR3 has 14 amino acids. Germline CDR1 SGHRS, CDR2 YFSETQ. V lost 4 bases, J lost 0 bases, and 10 bases lay in between. CDR3 loop: CASSVGLLNTEAFF. As DNA, the CDR3 is TGCGCCAGCAGCGTTGGACTGCTGAACACTGAAGCTTTCTTT.

This clonotype appeared many times. The chain carries TRBV12-3 or TRBV12-4 and TRBJ1-5; D is possibly TRBD1 (5 bases). The CDR3 spans 14 residues. V lost 1 base and J 4 bases, leaving 8 bases between the germline ends. The CDR3 DNA sequence: TGTGCCAGCAGTTTAGTAGGGGCTAATCAGCCCCAGCATTTT. Translation: CASSLVGANQPQHF.

This clonotype was counted ten times or more. DNA of the CDR3: TGTGCCAGCAGCCAACGACAGGGGGGTGGCGCCGGGGAGCTGTTTTTT. This codes for CASSQRQGGGAGELFF. The rearrangement uses TRBV2 and TRBJ2-2; TRBD1 matches 9 bases. Per the germline V gene, CDR1 is SNHLY and CDR2 is FYNNEI. This CDR3 comprises 16 residues. V lost 6 bases, J lost 6 bases, and 11 bases stayed unmatched. Drawing the rest from reference TRBV2 and TRBJ2-2, the complete variable domain is EPEVTQTPSHQVTQMGQEVILRCVPISNHLYFYWYRQILGQKVEFLVSFYNNEISEKSEIFDDQFSVERPDGSNFTLKIRSTKLEDSAMYFCASSQRQGGGAGELFFGEGSRLTVL.

This clonotype occurred a few times. V is TRBV28 and J is TRBJ2-7, with D possibly TRBD1 on 6 matching bases. CDR3 length equals 13 residues. V lost 4 bases and J lost 2, with 9 bases in between. Germline values: CDR1 MDHEN, CDR2 SYDVKM. The DNA for the CDR3 is TGTGCCAGCAGTTCAGGGGTCACCTACGAGCAGTACTTC. Translation gives CASSSGVTYEQYF.

The rearrangement joins TRBV5-6 to TRBJ2-5, with TRBD2 as a possible D gene (5 bases). CDR3 size: 15 residues. CDR1 is SGHDT, CDR2 YYEEEE, per germline. The V and J ends lost 2 bases and 5 bases respectively, with 16 bases between them. The CDR3 DNA reads TGTGCCAGCAGCTTTCAGGACGCGGGCGGGGAGACCCAGTACTTC. It codes for CASSFQDAGGETQYF.

At least ten counts were recorded for this clonotype. V gene TRBV12-3 or TRBV12-4 combines with J gene TRBJ2-7, with TRBD1 matching over 7 bases. This CDR3 contains 14 residues. V was pared by 5 bases and J by 4 bases, with 8 bases of the junction left unmatched. DNA of the CDR3: TGTGCCAGCAGTGTGACAGGGTACGCGTACGAGCAGTACTTC. It specifies CASSVTGYAYEQYF.

This clonotype appeared a few times. This rearrangement joins TRBV7-2 to TRBJ2-1; TRBD2 agrees at 9 bases. This CDR3 contains 15 residues. Germline V lookup: CDR1 SGHTA, CDR2 FQGNSA. Trimming cost V 0 bases and J 12 bases; bases outside gene matches: 9. CDR3 amino acids: CASSLALGGGGGQFF. Here the CDR3 DNA reads TGTGCCAGCAGCTTAGCTTTGGGCGGGGGGGGTGGGCAGTTCTTC.

This clonotype appeared many times. This chain links TRBV5-1 with TRBJ2-1; 15 positions agree with TRBD2. The CDR3 sequence is 19 residues long. Looked up from germline, CDR1 is SGHRS and CDR2 is YFSETQ. V dropped 3 bases and J dropped 7; count of bases not matched to a gene: 14. The CDR3 protein is CASSSPEGLAGGPHNEQFF. For the CDR3, the DNA is TGCGCCAGCAGCTCTCCCGAGGGACTAGCGGGGGGTCCGCATAATGAGCAGTTCTTC.

Ten or more counts support this clonotype. The rearrangement joins TRBV27 to TRBJ1-4; D remains ambiguous. Germline values: CDR1 MNHEY, CDR2 SMNVEV (reference sequence). This CDR3 comprises 16 residues. V lost 2 bases and J 6 bases, leaving 16 bases between the germline ends. The CDR3 loop reads CASSLGGWNPHEKLFF. DNA for the CDR3: TGTGCCAGCAGTTTAGGAGGTTGGAACCCCCATGAAAAACTGTTTTTT.

This clonotype was seen ten or more times. The chain uses TRBV7-9 and TRBJ1-3, with D unclear. This CDR3 has 15 residues. CDR1 SEHNR and CDR2 FQNEAQ come from the germline V gene (reference sequence). Trimming cost V 5 bases and J 3 bases, with 14 bases left between them. This CDR3 is CASSTSSGGGNTIYF. The DNA of the CDR3 is TGTGCCAGCAGCACGTCGTCGGGTGGTGGAAACACCATATATTTT. Drawing the rest from reference TRBV7-9 and TRBJ1-3, the complete variable domain is DTGVSQNPRHKITKRGQNVTFRCDPISEHNRLYWYRQTLGQGPEFLTYFQNEAQLEKSRLLSDRFSAERPKGSFSTLEIQRTEQGDSAMYLCASSTSSGGGNTIYFGEGSWLTVV.

This clonotype occurred many times. J is TRBJ2-7 and V is TRBV6-6; D is possibly TRBD1 or TRBD2 (6 bases each). Germline V gene data show CDR1 as MNHNY and CDR2 as SVGAGI (reference sequence). V dropped 0 bases and J dropped 2 bases, with 20 bases sitting between them. The CDR3 extends over 18 amino acids. CDR3 nucleotide sequence: TGTGCCAGCAGTTACTCGACCACGGGGGCAGGGCCGACCTACGAGCAGTACTTC. Amino acid sequence: CASSYSTTGAGPTYEQYF.

This clonotype was recorded many times. The rearrangement uses TRBV5-1 and TRBJ1-2; the D gene is possibly TRBD1 (5 bases). Trimming shortened V by 1 base and J by 4 bases, and 17 bases separated the two germline ends. The CDR3 is 16 amino acids. The germline gives CDR1 SGHRS, CDR2 YFSETQ. CDR3 protein: CASSLTGQTGSYGYTF. As DNA, the CDR3 is TGCGCCAGCAGCTTGACGGGCCAAACAGGATCCTATGGCTACACCTTC.

V usage is TRBV2 and J usage is TRBJ2-5; TRBD2 matches 11 bases. In germline, CDR1 is SNHLY, CDR2 FYNNEI. V dropped 6 bases and J dropped 5; count of bases not matched to a gene: 8. The CDR3 runs 15 residues. DNA of the CDR3: TGTGCCAGCAGCAAAGAGGGACTAGCGGTGGAGACCCAGTACTTC. Protein product: CASSKEGLAVETQYF.